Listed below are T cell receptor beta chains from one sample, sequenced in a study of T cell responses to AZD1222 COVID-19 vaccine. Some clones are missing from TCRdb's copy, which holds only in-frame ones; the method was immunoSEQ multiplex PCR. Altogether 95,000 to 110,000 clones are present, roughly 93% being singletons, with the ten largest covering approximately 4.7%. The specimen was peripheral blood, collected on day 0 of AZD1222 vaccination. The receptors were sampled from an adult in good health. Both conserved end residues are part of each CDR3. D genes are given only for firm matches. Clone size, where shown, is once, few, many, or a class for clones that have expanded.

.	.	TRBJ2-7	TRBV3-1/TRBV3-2	TGTGCCAGCAGCCAAGCAGCAGAACCCGGGACAAATGGGGGATACGAGCAGTACTTC	CASSQAAEPGTNGGYEQYF
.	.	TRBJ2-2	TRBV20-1	TGCAGTGCTAGTTTTGGGGGGCCGAACACCGGGGAGCTGTTTTTT	CSASFGGPNTGELFF
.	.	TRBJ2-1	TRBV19	TGTGCCAGTAGTTGGGGGAGTGCAAATGAGCAGTTCTTC	CASSWGSANEQFF
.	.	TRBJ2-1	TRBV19	TGTGCCAGTAGTATGAGCGGGCACAATGAGCAGTTCTTC	CASSMSGHNEQFF
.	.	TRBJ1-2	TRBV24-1	TGTGCCACCAAAAAATCTAGCAATTATGGCTACACCTTC	CATKKSSNYGYTF
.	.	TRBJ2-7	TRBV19	TGTGCCAGTAGCGAATCCGGGGGAGATGAGCAGTACTTC	CASSESGGDEQYF
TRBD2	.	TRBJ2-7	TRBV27	TGTGCCAGCAGTTACGCGGGGGGGGACGAGCAGTACTTC	CASSYAGGDEQYF
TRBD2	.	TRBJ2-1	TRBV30	TGTGCCTGGAAGGGGCTAGCGGGAGGTGATGAGCAGTTCTTC	CAWKGLAGGDEQFF
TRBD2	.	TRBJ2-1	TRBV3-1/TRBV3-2	TGTGCCAGCAGCCCTCGCGGGAGGGCCGGTGAGGAGCAGTTCTTC	CASSPRGRAGEEQFF
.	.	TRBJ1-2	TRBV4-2	TGTGCCAGCAGCCAAGCAATGAGCTATGGCTACACCTTC	CASSQAMSYGYTF
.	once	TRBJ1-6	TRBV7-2	TGTGCCAGCAGCTTAGAGAGGACTAATTCACCCCTCCACTTT	CASSLERTNSPLHF
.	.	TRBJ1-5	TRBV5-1	TGCGCCAGCAGCAGGAATGGGCCAAATCAGCCCCAGCATTTT	CASSRNGPNQPQHF
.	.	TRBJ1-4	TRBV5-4	TGTGCCAGCAGCCAAGATCACGGGGAAAAACTGTTTTTT	CASSQDHGEKLFF
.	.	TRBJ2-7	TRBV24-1	TGTGCCCCCGGACTGCATTCCTACGAGCAGTACTTC	CAPGLHSYEQYF
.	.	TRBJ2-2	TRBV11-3	TGTGCCAGCAGCTCAAGGCAATCAACCGGGGAGCTGTTTTTT	CASSSRQSTGELFF
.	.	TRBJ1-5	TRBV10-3	TGTGCCATCAGTGAGTCAAGTCAGGCGGGGCCCCAGCATTTT	CAISESSQAGPQHF
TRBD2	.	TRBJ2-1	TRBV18	TGTGCCAGCTCACCAGTTAGCGGGAGCTACAATGAGCAGTTCTTC	CASSPVSGSYNEQFF
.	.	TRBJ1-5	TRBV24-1	TGTGCCACCAGTGATCCCAATCAGCCCCAGCATTTT	CATSDPNQPQHF